The rows below give T cell receptor beta chains drawn from one sample of a study of OX40 agonist ivuxolimab in advanced cancers. Method: immunoSEQ multiplex PCR; TCRdb's copy keeps in-frame clones and lacks some. The repertoire holds tens of thousands of clones, with 84% as singletons. The sequenced sample was CD4+ or CD8+ T cells sorted from blood, obtained in a trial of the OX40 agonist ivuxolimab. These receptors all come from an adult with an advanced solid tumor such as melanoma, head and neck, liver or kidney cancer. Both conserved end residues are part of each CDR3. D genes are given only for firm matches. Where a row states a size, it is once, few, many or the class of an expanded clone; other rows omit it.

v_gene: TRBV7-2
d_gene: .
abundance: .
j_gene: TRBJ2-1
CDR3aa: CASSLAGGRTYNEQFF
CDR3nt: TGTGCCAGCAGCTTAGCCGGGGGCAGAACCTACAATGAGCAGTTCTTC

v_gene: TRBV2
d_gene: TRBD1
abundance: .
j_gene: TRBJ2-2
CDR3aa: CASSLTGGWNTGELFF
CDR3nt: TGTGCCAGCAGTCTTACAGGGGGATGGAACACCGGGGAGCTGTTTTTT

v_gene: TRBV18
d_gene: TRBD2
abundance: .
j_gene: TRBJ2-1
CDR3aa: CASSHSGVEQFF
CDR3nt: TGTGCCAGCTCCCATAGCGGGGTTGAGCAGTTCTTC

v_gene: TRBV6-1
d_gene: TRBD2
abundance: few
j_gene: TRBJ2-3
CDR3aa: CASRLAGERTDTQYF
CDR3nt: TGTGCCAGCCGACTAGCGGGAGAGCGCACAGATACGCAGTATTTT

v_gene: TRBV9
d_gene: TRBD2
abundance: once
j_gene: TRBJ2-3
CDR3aa: CASSSRLAGTDTQYF
CDR3nt: TGTGCCAGCAGCTCGCGACTAGCGGGCACAGATACGCAGTATTTT

v_gene: TRBV5-1
d_gene: .
abundance: .
j_gene: TRBJ2-1
CDR3aa: CASSLVPTGSINEQFF
CDR3nt: TGCGCCAGCAGCTTGGTTCCCACAGGGAGCATCAATGAGCAGTTCTTC

v_gene: TRBV19
d_gene: TRBD2
abundance: .
j_gene: TRBJ2-3
CDR3aa: CASSPQTSGDTQYF
CDR3nt: TGTGCCAGTAGTCCGCAGACTAGCGGTGATACGCAGTATTTT

v_gene: TRBV4-2
d_gene: TRBD2
abundance: .
j_gene: TRBJ2-3
CDR3aa: CASSQDPRGRSDTQYF
CDR3nt: TGTGCCAGCAGCCAAGACCCCCGCGGGAGGTCAGATACGCAGTATTTT

v_gene: TRBV6-5
d_gene: TRBD1
abundance: .
j_gene: TRBJ1-2
CDR3aa: CASSRDRGGYTF
CDR3nt: TGTGCCAGCAGCCGGGACAGGGGTGGCTACACCTTC

v_gene: TRBV28
d_gene: .
abundance: .
j_gene: TRBJ1-2
CDR3aa: CASIQGGRAANYGYTF
CDR3nt: TGTGCCAGCATCCAAGGCGGCCGGGCGGCTAACTATGGCTACACCTTC

v_gene: TRBV30
d_gene: .
abundance: .
j_gene: TRBJ1-1
CDR3aa: CAWSKNVEDTEAFF
CDR3nt: TGTGCCTGGAGTAAAAACGTGGAAGACACTGAAGCTTTCTTT

v_gene: TRBV7-6
d_gene: TRBD2
abundance: once
j_gene: TRBJ2-3
CDR3aa: CASSLGSSGATDTQYF
CDR3nt: TGTGCCAGCAGCTTAGGGTCTAGCGGCGCCACAGATACGCAGTATTTT

v_gene: TRBV4-2
d_gene: .
abundance: .
j_gene: TRBJ1-3
CDR3aa: CASSQDVGLGSGNTIYF
CDR3nt: TGTGCCAGCAGCCAAGATGTAGGGCTCGGCTCTGGAAACACCATATATTTT

v_gene: TRBV7-6
d_gene: TRBD2
abundance: .
j_gene: TRBJ2-1
CDR3aa: CASSPTSGRLYNEQFF
CDR3nt: TGTGCCAGCTCCCCGACTAGCGGGCGACTTTACAATGAGCAGTTCTTC

v_gene: TRBV6-1
d_gene: TRBD1
abundance: .
j_gene: TRBJ1-4
CDR3aa: CASSEPGQGFSEKLFF
CDR3nt: TGTGCCAGCAGTGAACCGGGACAGGGGTTTAGTGAAAAACTGTTTTTT

v_gene: TRBV15
d_gene: .
abundance: few
j_gene: TRBJ1-1
CDR3aa: CATSRETGQNTEAFF
CDR3nt: TGTGCCACCAGCAGAGAAACGGGGCAGAACACTGAAGCTTTCTTT

v_gene: TRBV28
d_gene: TRBD1
abundance: .
j_gene: TRBJ2-1
CDR3aa: CASRGQGAGEQFF
CDR3nt: TGTGCCAGCAGGGGACAGGGGGCGGGTGAGCAGTTCTTC

v_gene: TRBV28
d_gene: TRBD1
abundance: few
j_gene: TRBJ1-2
CDR3aa: CASSLGQGAFGYTF
CDR3nt: TGTGCCAGCAGTCTCGGACAGGGGGCGTTTGGCTACACCTTC

v_gene: TRBV7-2
d_gene: .
abundance: .
j_gene: TRBJ2-7
CDR3aa: CASSLGRLNEQYF
CDR3nt: TGTGCCAGCAGCTTAGGACGGCTCAACGAGCAGTACTTC

v_gene: TRBV7-3
d_gene: .
abundance: .
j_gene: TRBJ2-1
CDR3aa: CASSSRENEQFF
CDR3nt: TGTGCCAGCAGCTCGCGAGAAAATGAGCAGTTCTTC

v_gene: TRBV5-1
d_gene: .
abundance: .
j_gene: TRBJ2-2
CDR3aa: CASSLEGNTGELFF
CDR3nt: TGCGCCAGCAGCTTGGAAGGGAACACCGGGGAGCTGTTTTTT

v_gene: TRBV11-1
d_gene: .
abundance: .
j_gene: TRBJ1-3
CDR3aa: CASSLPPDNTIYF
CDR3nt: TGTGCCAGCAGCTTACCGCCGGATAACACCATATATTTT

v_gene: TRBV9
d_gene: .
abundance: .
j_gene: TRBJ2-3
CDR3aa: CASSVGPKGDTQYF
CDR3nt: TGTGCCAGCAGCGTGGGTCCTAAGGGAGATACGCAGTATTTT